Reported below is one T cell receptor (beta chain). This record comes from a study of blood T cell repertoires in COVID-19. Per germline, CDR1 KGHSH and CDR2 LQKENI. After removal of 1 base from V and 7 bases from J, the junction contained 11 bases not matched to a gene. The CDR3 loop spans 16 amino acids. Profiled with immunoSEQ multiplex PCR; TCRdb holds only in-frame clones, not every one. The sample shows roughly 240,000 clones, roughly four fifths of them seen only once. The TCR sequence derives from a woman in her 70s with acute or convalescent COVID-19. Sequencing was done on a sample of peripheral blood. The rearrangement joins TRBV18 to TRBJ1-2, with TRBD1 matching over 8 bases. For the CDR3, the DNA is TGTGCCAGCTCACCACGAGAAACAGGGGGGTTGAGTGGCTACACCTTC. This translates into CASSPRETGGLSGYTF.